This T cell receptor (beta chain) came from a study of cytomegalovirus exposure and HLA in healthy donors. The study ran its PCR with 60 Vbeta and 13 Jbeta primers. Profiling relied on immunoSEQ multiplex PCR, and the TCRdb table lists in-frame clones only, not all of them. Among more than 95,000 clones listed, around three quarters were seen once. The sample was PBMCs. The clonotype was recovered from a man between 45 and 60 years old in good health and CMV-seropositive.

DNA of the CDR3: TGTGCCAGCAGTCCTTGGGGGGAGGGCCTTTCTGATGAGCAGTTCTTC. It is translated as CASSPWGEGLSDEQFF. V usage is TRBV27 and J usage is TRBJ2-1; 7 bases are a match to TRBD2. The CDR3 is 16 amino acids. V shed 5 bases and J 8 bases; nucleotides not matched to a gene: 15. The germline CDR1 and CDR2 sequences are MNHEY and SMNVEV (reference sequence).